This paragraph reports one T cell receptor (beta chain). What it recognizes is unknown. This entry belongs to a study of T-cell memory formation after mild COVID-19. Study conclusions and caveats: CD8+ contracting clones occupied EMRA, while CD4+ ones occupied mainly CM and EM.

Trimming took 3 bases from V and 0 from J; bases not matched to a gene: 8. CDR3 size: 16 residues. The germline V gene encodes CDR1 LGHNA and CDR2 YSLEER. TCRdb independently ran MiXCR on the 5' RACE reads; one entry per CDR3 protein. The sample lists about half a million distinct CDR3 sequences, 18% occurring once. The specimen was PBMCs or a T cell subset sorted from them (not recorded which). This TCR was recovered from an adult woman who had mild COVID-19 (a few samples of this study predate the infection). Cell type and time point are not known. The chain combines TRBV4-3 with TRBJ2-7; 7 bases fit TRBD1. The CDR3 loop reads CASSQSGTEYSYEQYF. CDR3 in DNA: TGCGCCAGCAGCCAGTCCGGGACAGAATACTCCTACGAGCAGTACTTC.